This T cell receptor (beta chain) originates from a study of T cell repertoires in aging, cancer and after chemotherapy. General study findings and limits: The repertoire data cannot show anything about immunological memory following chemotherapy.

Multiplex touch-down PCR with TRB-A/B primers amplified rearranged V-D-J TRB sequences. MiXCR, applied by TCRdb to the multiplex PCR reads, yields one record per CDR3 protein. The sample lists approximately 11,000 distinct CDR3 sequences, less than 30% occurring once. TCR beta rearrangements were amplified from peripheral blood genomic DNA. This clonotype has a handful of counts. The antigen is not known. V lost 1 base and J 0 bases, leaving 10 bases between the germline ends. The CDR3 sequence is 16 residues long. CDR1 and CDR2 (germline): DFQATT, SNEGSKA (reference sequence). The genes are TRBV20-1 and TRBJ2-6; D remains ambiguous. The origin of this receptor is a human donor in good health. Specimen: blood. The chain's CDR3 is CSARGSWGSGANVLTF. The DNA of the CDR3 is TGCAGTGCTAGAGGATCATGGGGCTCTGGGGCCAACGTCCTGACTTTC.